This T cell receptor (beta chain) was identified during a study of CD8+ T cells in alopecia areata. Findings and caveats of the study: When scalp samples are sequenced, resident alphabeta T cells of normal skin are also captured. Clarity of TCR sharing across patients fell short of that in mice, possibly HLA-related.

The authors extracted RNA and reverse transcribed it into cDNA as the sequencing template. The protocol was immunoSEQ multiplex PCR, while the TCRdb copy is restricted to in-frame clones and leaves out a portion. The profile shows about 150,000 clones, about 54% of them singletons. This CDR3 has 16 amino acids. The V gene's germline CDR1 is SGDLS and CDR2 YYNGEE. J gave up 4 bases and V 0 bases, and 6 bases lay outside the gene matches. This clone came up a few times. What it binds is not known. The TCR originated in a human donor in good health. This chain connects TRBV9 to TRBJ1-2, with 10 bases that match TRBD1. Sequencing was carried out using CD4+ T cells sorted from blood. This chain's CDR3 is CASSVGDRGPFYGYTF. The CDR3 DNA follows: TGTGCCAGCAGCGTAGGTGACAGGGGGCCATTCTATGGCTACACCTTC.